This entry lists 28 T cell receptor beta chains sequenced from one sample in a study of PD-1 blockade in mismatch repair-deficient tumors. Libraries were prepared by immunoSEQ multiplex PCR; TCRdb keeps only in-frame clonotypes and omits some of them. The sample carries around 120,000 clones, more than 85% recorded once. Sample: peripheral blood, taken 44 weeks after starting pembrolizumab. These receptor sequences come from an adult with mismatch repair-deficient cancer.

The rearrangement joins TRBV28 to TRBJ2-1; D gene ambiguous. Germline V gene data show CDR1 as MDHEN and CDR2 as SYDVKM. The V gene lost 2 bases and the J gene lost 3 bases, with 5 bases spanning the gap. The CDR3 runs to 13 residues. The CDR3 loop reads CASSLGYYNEQFF. The CDR3 nucleotides are TGTGCCAGCAGTTTAGGGTACTACAATGAGCAGTTCTTC.

This chain links TRBV2 with TRBJ1-2; 8 bases agree with TRBD1. The V segment lost 7 bases and the J segment 0 bases; nucleotides outside the gene matches: 10. In germline, CDR1 is SNHLY, CDR2 FYNNEI. The CDR3 is 16 residues long. The CDR3 coding sequence is TGTGCCAGCACAGAAACGGCCAGGGGGCCTAACTATGGCTACACCTTC. Its protein product is CASTETARGPNYGYTF. Drawing the rest from reference TRBV2 and TRBJ1-2, the complete variable domain is EPEVTQTPSHQVTQMGQEVILRCVPISNHLYFYWYRQILGQKVEFLVSFYNNEISEKSEIFDDQFSVERPDGSNFTLKIRSTKLEDSAMYFCASTETARGPNYGYTFGSGTRLTVV.

The chain links TRBV5-1 to TRBJ2-7; 7 bases match TRBD1. Germline V gene sequence: CDR1 SGHRS, CDR2 YFSETQ. The CDR3 is 13 residues long. V lost 5 bases, J lost 3 bases, and 5 bases stayed unmatched. In DNA, the CDR3 is TGCGCCAGCAGTCGAACAGGGGACTACGAGCAGTACTTC. Its protein is CASSRTGDYEQYF.

The chain carries TRBV9 and TRBJ1-2; TRBD1 matches at 12 bases. This CDR3 spans 17 amino acids. Germline V gene sequence: CDR1 SGDLS, CDR2 YYNGEE. Unmatched junction bases numbered 13, after V lost 4 bases and J lost 6 bases. The DNA for the CDR3 is TGTGCCAGCAGCTTCAGCCCCGGGACAGGGGGCGCAGATGGCTACACCTTC. Residues: CASSFSPGTGGADGYTF.

The rearrangement uses TRBV6-6 and TRBJ2-7; D perhaps matches TRBD2 (6 bases). Trimming took off 10 bases at V and 3 bases at J, with 13 bases between the two ends. Germline V gene data show CDR1 as MNHNY and CDR2 as SVGAGI (reference sequence). This CDR3 is built from 12 residues. The CDR3 spells CATGDGNYEQYF. DNA of the CDR3: TGTGCCACGGGGGACGGGAACTACGAGCAGTACTTC.

In this sample, this clone turned up a few times. The chain joins TRBV12-5 to TRBJ2-1, with D tentatively TRBD2 (6 bases). V lost 6 bases and J 3 bases, leaving 6 bases between the germline ends. CDR1 is LGHNT and CDR2 is FRNRAP in the germline V gene. This CDR3 comprises 12 residues. This CDR3 is CASGGSYNEQFF. The CDR3 DNA is TGTGCTAGTGGCGGGAGCTACAATGAGCAGTTCTTC.

The chain carries TRBV9 and TRBJ1-4, with a tentative D call TRBD1 (5 bases). The CDR3 is made up of 18 amino acids. V shed 0 bases and J shed 5 bases, with 20 bases lying between them. Germline lookup yields CDR1 SGDLS and CDR2 YYNGEE. CDR3 DNA: TGTGCCAGCAGCGTAGATTGGTCACCGGGACCGGGCAATGAAAAACTGTTTTTT. This gives the protein CASSVDWSPGPGNEKLFF.

The chain combines TRBV19 with TRBJ1-5, with a tentative D call TRBD1 (6 bases). The V end was cut by 0 bases, the J end by 0 bases, with 15 bases between. The CDR3 is made up of 18 amino acids. CDR1 is LNHDA and CDR2 is SQIVND in the germline V gene (reference sequence). CDR3 DNA sequence: TGTGCCAGTAGTATAGATAAAATCGACAGGAATAGCAATCAGCCCCAGCATTTT. Its translation: CASSIDKIDRNSNQPQHF.

This chain links TRBV5-8 with TRBJ2-5; D is unclear. The V gene lost 2 bases and the J gene lost 3 bases, with 17 bases spanning the gap. Germline V gives CDR1 SGHTS, CDR2 YDEGEE. This CDR3 is built from 16 residues. In DNA form, the CDR3 reads TGTGCCAGCAGCTTAGGATCACAGAACTGGGAAGAGACCCAGTACTTC. Its protein product is CASSLGSQNWEETQYF.

This chain connects TRBV7-3 to TRBJ2-1, with D tentatively TRBD2 (6 bases). Germline CDR1 reads SGHTA; CDR2 reads FQGTGA. Trimming stripped 5 bases from V and 5 bases from J, with 16 bases between. The CDR3 is 15 residues long. CDR3 coding DNA: TGTGCCAGCAGCCGGGCGGGGCGAGGAGACAATGAGCAGTTCTTC. Translation: CASSRAGRGDNEQFF.

Only a few counts were recorded for this clone. V usage is TRBV19 and J usage is TRBJ2-7, with 8 bases identical to TRBD1. V lost 3 bases and J lost 2; bases outside the gene matches: 9. CDR3 length: 16 residues. CDR1 is LNHDA, CDR2 SQIVND, per germline (reference sequence). CDR3 bases: TGTGCCAGTAGTATCCTGGCAGGGGGCAGTACCTACGAGCAGTACTTC. It specifies CASSILAGGSTYEQYF.

V gene TRBV2 combines with J gene TRBJ1-2, with a possible D match to TRBD1 (5 bases). The CDR3 loop spans 14 amino acids. From germline, CDR1 is SNHLY and CDR2 FYNNEI. Trimming stripped 3 bases from V and 0 bases from J, with 8 bases between. CDR3: CASSDGRANYGYTF. DNA of the CDR3: TGTGCCAGCAGTGACGGCAGGGCTAACTATGGCTACACCTTC.

The genes are TRBV29-1 and TRBJ2-1; 7 nucleotides line up with TRBD1. The CDR3 sequence is 15 residues long. Per the germline V gene, CDR1 is SQVTM and CDR2 is ANQGSEA. After removal of 6 bases from V and 4 bases from J, the junction contained 12 bases not matched to a gene. The CDR3 here is CSVAGTEKRYNEQFF. CDR3 DNA: TGCAGCGTCGCCGGGACAGAAAAACGGTACAATGAGCAGTTCTTC.

The chain couples TRBV5-4 to TRBJ1-2; 7 bases line up with TRBD1. V shed 0 bases, J shed 5 bases, and the junction held 7 bases outside the gene matches. CDR1 and CDR2 from the germline V gene are SGHNT and YYREEE (reference sequence). This CDR3 has 15 amino acids. CDR3 region: CASSLGWGTEYGYTF. CDR3 in DNA: TGTGCCAGCAGCTTGGGTTGGGGGACAGAGTATGGCTACACCTTC.

This clone appeared once. The chain links TRBV30 to TRBJ2-1; D uncertain. Trimming took 2 bases from V and 3 from J, leaving 2 bases between them. CDR1 and CDR2 from the germline V gene are GTSNPN and SVGIG (reference sequence). The CDR3 totals 11 residues. The CDR3 reads CAWSFYNEQFF. For the CDR3, the DNA is TGTGCCTGGAGTTTCTACAATGAGCAGTTCTTC.

CDR3 sequence reads: CASSLAQETQYF. Here the CDR3 DNA reads TGTGCCAGCAGCTTAGCCCAAGAGACCCAGTACTTC. V gene TRBV11-2 combines with J gene TRBJ2-5, with unresolved D. Per the germline V gene, CDR1 is SGHAT and CDR2 is FQNNGV. V gave up 1 base and J gave up 1 base, with 1 base separating them. This CDR3 region has 12 residues.

This chain uses TRBV21-1 with TRBJ2-5; TRBD2 is the table's D call, not checked against the DNA. TRBV21-1 is a recognized pseudogene. The CDR3 length is 15 residues. In nucleotides, the CDR3 is TGTGCCAGCAGCAATAGGTTCCCTACGGGGGAGACCCAGTACTTC. This sequence encodes CASSNRFPTGETQYF.

The chain uses TRBV6-5 and TRBJ2-7; TRBD2 agrees at 8 bases. Germline CDR1 is MNHEY and CDR2 is SVGAGI. This CDR3 is built from 16 residues. Trimming removed 2 bases from V and 2 bases from J; junction bases left unmatched: 8. Here the CDR3 reads CASSYVGGGRPYEQYF. CDR3 sequence (DNA): TGTGCCAGCAGTTACGTAGGTGGCGGGAGGCCCTACGAGCAGTACTTC.

In this sample, this clone turned up once. V usage is TRBV5-6 and J usage is TRBJ1-3; D uncertain. The CDR3 loop spans 19 amino acids. From germline, CDR1 is SGHDT and CDR2 YYEEEE. Trimming shortened V by 2 bases and J by 1 base, and 22 bases separated the two germline ends. The CDR3 protein is CASSFSPGPTRRSGNTIYF. The CDR3 nucleotides read TGTGCCAGCAGCTTTTCCCCGGGCCCGACAAGAAGGTCTGGAAACACCATATATTTT.

The chain combines TRBV7-3 with TRBJ2-1; 7 bases match TRBD2. In germline, CDR1 is SGHTA, CDR2 FQGTGA. With 2 bases clipped from V and 7 bases from J, the junction kept 11 bases outside the gene matches. The CDR3 contains 16 residues. CDR3 in amino acids: CASSLDRLAGGNEQFF. CDR3 bases: TGTGCCAGCAGCTTAGACCGACTAGCTGGGGGTAATGAGCAGTTCTTC. The variable domain in full, completed from reference TRBV7-3 and TRBJ2-1, reads GAGVSQTPSNKVTEKGKYVELRCDPISGHTALYWYRQSLGQGPEFLIYFQGTGAADDSGLPNDRFFAVRPEGSVSTLKIQRTERGDSAVYLCASSLDRLAGGNEQFFGPGTRLTVL.

This chain joins TRBV10-3 and TRBJ2-7, with a weak D call TRBD1 (6 bases). Germline-derived CDR1 and CDR2 are ENHRY and SYGVKD. The CDR3 spans 13 residues. The V and J ends lost 10 bases and 3 bases respectively, with 16 bases between them. CDR3 in DNA: TGTGCCACCTCCGCTGGGACAAACTACGAGCAGTACTTC. The encoded protein is CATSAGTNYEQYF.

The rearrangement joins TRBV7-9 to TRBJ2-7, with 9 bases matching TRBD1. V lost 5 bases, J lost 7 bases, and 12 bases stayed unmatched. CDR3 length equals 15 residues. Germline V gives CDR1 SEHNR, CDR2 FQNEAQ (reference sequence). In DNA, the CDR3 is TGTGCCAGCAGCACCACGGGGACAGGGAAGCAAGAGCAGTACTTC. Amino acid sequence: CASSTTGTGKQEQYF.

This clone was observed a handful of times. The chain is built from TRBV30 and TRBJ1-2; TRBD1 matches at 7 bases. Germline V lookup: CDR1 GTSNPN, CDR2 SVGIG (reference sequence). This CDR3 spans 11 amino acids. The chain's CDR3 is CAAGGAYGYTF. The CDR3 region has the DNA TGTGCGGCAGGGGGTGCCTATGGCTACACCTTC.

The chain combines TRBV7-9 with TRBJ2-3, with D possibly matching TRBD2 (5 bases). Trimming cost V 3 bases and J 6 bases, with 19 bases left between them. Germline lookup yields CDR1 SEHNR and CDR2 FQNEAQ (reference sequence). The CDR3 runs to 16 residues. CDR3: CASSFLAPDLRDTQYF. The CDR3 DNA reads TGTGCCAGCAGCTTCCTAGCCCCCGACCTAAGGGATACGCAGTATTTT.

This chain connects TRBV7-6 to TRBJ2-1, with TRBD2 matching over 7 bases. Unmatched junction bases numbered 11, after V lost 4 bases and J lost 11 bases. The CDR3 extends over 14 amino acids. Germline CDR1 reads SGHVS; CDR2 reads FNYEAQ. The CDR3 bases are TGTGCCAGCAGCTCTCTGGTAGGCGGGAGTAAGCAGTTCTTC. Encoded protein: CASSSLVGGSKQFF.

V is TRBV27 and J is TRBJ2-2; the match to TRBD2 covers 13 bases. Germline CDR1 MNHEY, CDR2 SMNVEV (reference sequence). CDR3 length: 17 residues. V shed 3 bases, J shed 5 bases, and the junction held 6 bases outside the gene matches. The CDR3 region has the DNA TGTGCCAGCAGTTTTGGGGGACTAGCGGGAAATACCGGGGAGCTGTTTTTT. Translation gives CASSFGGLAGNTGELFF.

The rearrangement joins TRBV29-1 to TRBJ2-2; D not resolved. Germline values: CDR1 SQVTM, CDR2 ANQGSEA. CDR3 size: 12 residues. With 0 bases removed from V and 5 bases from J, the gap between germline ends came to 4 bases. The CDR3 coding sequence is TGCAGCGTTGAAGAGGGGACCGGGGAGCTGTTTTTT. It encodes CSVEEGTGELFF.

This clone was counted a single time. V usage is TRBV10-3 and J usage is TRBJ1-2; 9 bases are shared with TRBD1. Germline-derived CDR1 and CDR2 are ENHRY and SYGVKD. The V gene end was trimmed by 6 bases and the J gene end by 5 bases; junction bases not matched to a gene: 4. The CDR3 length is 13 residues. The CDR3 coding sequence is TGTGCCATCAGGGGGGACAGGGAGTATGGCTACACCTTC. Translation gives CAIRGDREYGYTF.